The 9 T cell receptor beta chains given below trace back to one sample, sequenced in a study of spatial heterogeneity in lung cancer. The time point: sample taken at primary tumor resection. Tumor, nontumor lung or frozen PBMC supplied whole RNA that was sequenced unsorted. Using its own MiXCR run on the 5' RACE reads, TCRdb lists one record per CDR3 protein. The profile shows about 75,000 distinct CDR3 sequences, more than 10% of them singletons. The starting material was PBMCs, obtained at surgery. These receptors all stem from a male donor with early-stage non-small cell lung cancer.

This sequence joins TRBV30 and TRBJ2-3; no definite D call. CDR3 length: 13 amino acids. Germline loops: CDR1 GTSNPN, CDR2 SVGIG (reference sequence). V shed 2 bases and J shed 0 bases, with 6 bases lying between them. DNA for the CDR3: TGTGCCTGGAGTCTAGACAGCACAGATACGCAGTATTTT. Residues: CAWSLDSTDTQYF.

This clonotype was detected a few times. The chain couples TRBV20-1 to TRBJ2-1, with D tentatively TRBD1 (6 bases). Trimming took 1 base from V and 7 from J, leaving 14 bases between them. Germline V gene data show CDR1 as DFQATT and CDR2 as SNEGSKA (reference sequence). This CDR3 spans 14 amino acids. The CDR3 nucleotides are TGCAGTGCTAGAGGAGGACAGTCAGGGAATGAGCAGTTCTTC. Translating gives CSARGGQSGNEQFF.

This clonotype was seen a few times. The chain links TRBV9 to TRBJ1-3; possible D gene TRBD1, 5 bases. The CDR3 is 18 residues long. Germline V gene sequence: CDR1 SGDLS, CDR2 YYNGEE. Trimming removed 3 bases at V and 0 bases at J, with 19 bases between. The CDR3 reads CASSALPGTYNSGNTIYF. Written as DNA, the CDR3 is TGTGCCAGCAGCGCGCTCCCCGGGACTTACAACTCTGGAAACACCATATATTTT.

The chain couples TRBV2 to TRBJ1-5, with D uncertain. The germline CDR1 and CDR2 sequences are SNHLY and FYNNEI. This CDR3 has 12 residues. The V end lost 3 bases, the J end lost 5 bases, and 5 bases lay between the germline ends. In DNA, the CDR3 is TGTGCCAGCAGTGACCTCTATCAGCCCCAGCATTTT. Protein sequence: CASSDLYQPQHF.

This sequence joins TRBV29-1 and TRBJ2-7; D is perhaps TRBD1 (6 bases). V was shortened by 5 bases and J by 3 bases, with 14 bases between the two germline ends. Per the germline V gene, CDR1 is SQVTM and CDR2 is ANQGSEA. The CDR3 length is 13 residues. CDR3 sequence (DNA): TGCAGCGTTCAATGGGGGCAGGGCTACGAGCAGTACTTC. Translating gives CSVQWGQGYEQYF.

The table lists this clonotype with a few counts. The chain recombines TRBV7-2 with TRBJ2-6; the D is unclear. Germline values: CDR1 SGHTA, CDR2 FQGNSA. This CDR3 spans 15 amino acids. V lost 1 base, J lost 2 bases, and 6 bases lay in between. The CDR3, as DNA: TGTGCCAGCAGCTTAGTCCGGCCTGGGGCCAACGTCCTGACTTTC. Protein: CASSLVRPGANVLTF.

This clonotype has a handful of counts. V usage is TRBV6-1 and J usage is TRBJ2-3, with unresolved D. Trimming removed 0 bases at V and 0 bases at J, with 7 bases between. This CDR3 spans 15 amino acids. The V gene's germline CDR1 is MNHNS and CDR2 SASEGT. CDR3 nucleotides: TGTGCCAGCAGTGAAGCCGGGCTAAGCACAGATACGCAGTATTTT. This codes for CASSEAGLSTDTQYF.

The chain carries TRBV20-1 and TRBJ1-2; 7 bases are a match to TRBD1. Germline V gives CDR1 DFQATT, CDR2 SNEGSKA (reference sequence). Trimming took 1 base from V and 2 from J; bases not matched to a gene: 1. This CDR3 has 13 amino acids. The CDR3 DNA reads as TGCAGTGCTAGAGGACAGGGCAACTATGGCTACACCTTC. Translated: CSARGQGNYGYTF.

The V gene is TRBV19, the J gene TRBJ2-7; D is uncertain. CDR1 is LNHDA and CDR2 is SQIVND in the germline V gene (reference sequence). V lost 1 base to trimming and J lost 0 bases, with 7 bases between them. The CDR3 has 14 residues. The CDR3 is CASSIGEPSYEQYF. The CDR3 DNA sequence: TGTGCCAGTAGTATAGGTGAGCCCTCCTACGAGCAGTACTTC.